The T cell receptor beta chain described here comes from a study of shared clonotypes between healthy human individuals. With 7 bases removed from V and 3 bases from J, the gap between germline ends came to 10 bases. Germline assignment: CDR1 PRHDT and CDR2 FYEKMQ (reference sequence). CDR3 size: 13 residues. Using immunoSEQ multiplex PCR, the repertoire was profiled, and TCRdb retains in-frame clones only, with some absent. This table has about 700,000 clones, about 92% appearing once. CD8 cells regarded as naive lacked CD45RO, were positively chosen for CCR7, and omitted terminally differentiated effector memory CD45RA+ cells. Participating donors were healthy, HIV-negative adults free of recent acute infections or vaccinations.

Sequenced material: naive CD8+ T cells sorted from blood. This clonotype was sampled from a man aged 25 to 40 in good health. This chain links TRBV13 with TRBJ2-1, with unresolved D. In DNA, the CDR3 is TGTGCCAGCAACAAGGGCTTCTACAATGAGCAGTTCTTC. Protein: CASNKGFYNEQFF.